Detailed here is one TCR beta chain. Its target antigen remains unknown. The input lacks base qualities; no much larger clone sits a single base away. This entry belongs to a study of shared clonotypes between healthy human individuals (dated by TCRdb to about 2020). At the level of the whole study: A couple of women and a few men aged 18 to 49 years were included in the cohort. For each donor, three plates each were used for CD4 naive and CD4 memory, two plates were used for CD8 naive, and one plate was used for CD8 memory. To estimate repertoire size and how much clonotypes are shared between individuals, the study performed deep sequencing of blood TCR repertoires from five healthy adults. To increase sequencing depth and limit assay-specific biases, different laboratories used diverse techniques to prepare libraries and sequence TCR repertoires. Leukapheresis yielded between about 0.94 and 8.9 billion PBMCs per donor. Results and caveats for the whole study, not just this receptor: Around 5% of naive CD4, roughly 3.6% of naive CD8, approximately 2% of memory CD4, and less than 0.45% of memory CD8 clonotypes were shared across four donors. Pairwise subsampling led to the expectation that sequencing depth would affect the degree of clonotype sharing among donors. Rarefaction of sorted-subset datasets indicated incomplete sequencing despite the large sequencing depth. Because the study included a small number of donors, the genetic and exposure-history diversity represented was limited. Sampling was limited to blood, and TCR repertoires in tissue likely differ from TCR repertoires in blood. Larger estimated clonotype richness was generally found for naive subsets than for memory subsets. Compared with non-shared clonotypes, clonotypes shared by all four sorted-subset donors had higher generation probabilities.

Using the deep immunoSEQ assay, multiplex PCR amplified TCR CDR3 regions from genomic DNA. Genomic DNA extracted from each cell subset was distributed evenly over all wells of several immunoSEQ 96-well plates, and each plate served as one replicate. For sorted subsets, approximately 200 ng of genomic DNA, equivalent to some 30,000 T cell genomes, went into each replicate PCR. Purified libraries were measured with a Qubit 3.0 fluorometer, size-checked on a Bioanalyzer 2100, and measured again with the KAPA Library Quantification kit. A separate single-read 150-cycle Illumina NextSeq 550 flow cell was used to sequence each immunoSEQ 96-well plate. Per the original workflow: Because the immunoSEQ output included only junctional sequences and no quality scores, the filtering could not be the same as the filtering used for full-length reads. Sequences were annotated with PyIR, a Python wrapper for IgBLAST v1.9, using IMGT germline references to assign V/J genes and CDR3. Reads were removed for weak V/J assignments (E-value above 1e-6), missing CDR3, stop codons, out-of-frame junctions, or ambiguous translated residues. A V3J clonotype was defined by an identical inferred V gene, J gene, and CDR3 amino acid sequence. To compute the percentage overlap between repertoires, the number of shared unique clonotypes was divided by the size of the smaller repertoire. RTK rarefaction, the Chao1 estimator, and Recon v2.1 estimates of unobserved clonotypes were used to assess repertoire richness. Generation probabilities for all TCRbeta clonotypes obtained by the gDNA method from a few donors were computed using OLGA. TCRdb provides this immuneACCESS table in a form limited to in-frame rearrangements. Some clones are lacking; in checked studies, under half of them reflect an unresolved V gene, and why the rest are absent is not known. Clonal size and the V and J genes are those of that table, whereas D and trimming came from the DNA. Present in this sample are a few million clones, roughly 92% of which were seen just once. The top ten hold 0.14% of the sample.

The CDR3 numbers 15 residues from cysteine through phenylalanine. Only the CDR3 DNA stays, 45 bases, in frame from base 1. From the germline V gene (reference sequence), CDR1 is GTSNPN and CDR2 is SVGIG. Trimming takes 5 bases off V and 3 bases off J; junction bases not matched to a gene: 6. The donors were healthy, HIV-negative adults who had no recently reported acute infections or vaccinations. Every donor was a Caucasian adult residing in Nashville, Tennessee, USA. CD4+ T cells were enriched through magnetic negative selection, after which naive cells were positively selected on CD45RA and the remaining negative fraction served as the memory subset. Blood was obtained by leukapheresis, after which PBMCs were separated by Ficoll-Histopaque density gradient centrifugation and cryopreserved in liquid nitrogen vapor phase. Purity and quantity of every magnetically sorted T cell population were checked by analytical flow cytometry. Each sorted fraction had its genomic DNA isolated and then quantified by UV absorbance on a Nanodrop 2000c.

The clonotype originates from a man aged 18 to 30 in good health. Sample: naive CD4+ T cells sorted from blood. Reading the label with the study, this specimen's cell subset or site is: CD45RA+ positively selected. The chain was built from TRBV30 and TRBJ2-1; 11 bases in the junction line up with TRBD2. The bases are TGTGCCTGGGGTTCCGGACTAGCGGGCTACAATGAGCAGTTCTTC. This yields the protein CAWGSGLAGYNEQFF. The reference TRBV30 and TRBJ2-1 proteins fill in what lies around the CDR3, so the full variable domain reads SQTIHQWPATLVQPVGSPLSLECTVEGTSNPNLYWYRQAAGRGLQLLFYSVGIGQISSEVPQNLSASRPQDRQFILSSKKLLLSDSGFYLCAWGSGLAGYNEQFFGPGTRLTVL.